This TCR beta chain emerged from a study of blood T cell repertoires in COVID-19. Data came from immunoSEQ multiplex PCR; TCRdb stores just in-frame clones and leaves some out. The data hold 150,000 or so clones, with 65% to 85% observed a single time. Germline V gene data show CDR1 as SGHRS and CDR2 as YFSETQ. The V gene end was trimmed by 3 bases and the J gene end by 4 bases; junction bases not matched to a gene: 4. The CDR3 totals 14 residues. The sequence derives from a man between 65 and 79 years old who had been exposed to COVID-19. The chain carries TRBV5-1 and TRBJ2-5, with TRBD1 matching 9 bases. Sequenced material: PBMCs or T cells enriched from blood (not recorded which). The CDR3 DNA sequence: TGCGCCAGCAGCTCGGGACAGGGTTCAGAGACCCAGTACTTC. Protein sequence: CASSSGQGSETQYF.